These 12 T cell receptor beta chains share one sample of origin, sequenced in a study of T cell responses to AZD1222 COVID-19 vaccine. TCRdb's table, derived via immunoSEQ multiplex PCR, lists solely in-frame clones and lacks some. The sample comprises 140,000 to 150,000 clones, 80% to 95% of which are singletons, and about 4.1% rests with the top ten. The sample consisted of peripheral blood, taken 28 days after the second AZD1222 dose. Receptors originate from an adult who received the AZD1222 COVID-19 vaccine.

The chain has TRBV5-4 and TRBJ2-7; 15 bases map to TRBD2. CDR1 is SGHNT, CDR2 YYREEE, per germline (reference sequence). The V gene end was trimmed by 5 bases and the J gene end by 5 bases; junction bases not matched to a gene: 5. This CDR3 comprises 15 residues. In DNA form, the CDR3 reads TGTGCCAGCAGATCGGGACTAGCGGGAGGAAACGAGCAGTACTTC. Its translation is CASRSGLAGGNEQYF.

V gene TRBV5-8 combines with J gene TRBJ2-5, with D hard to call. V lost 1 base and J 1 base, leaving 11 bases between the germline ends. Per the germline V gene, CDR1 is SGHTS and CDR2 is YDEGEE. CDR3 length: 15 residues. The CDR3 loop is CASSLHSVTQETQYF. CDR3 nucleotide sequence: TGTGCCAGCAGCTTGCATTCGGTCACCCAAGAGACCCAGTACTTC.

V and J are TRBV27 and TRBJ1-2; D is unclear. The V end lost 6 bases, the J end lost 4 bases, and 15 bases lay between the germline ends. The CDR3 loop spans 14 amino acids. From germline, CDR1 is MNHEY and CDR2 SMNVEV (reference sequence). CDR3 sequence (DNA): TGTGCCAGCAGGCCGGTTGACCGGCTCTATGGCTACACCTTC. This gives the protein CASRPVDRLYGYTF.

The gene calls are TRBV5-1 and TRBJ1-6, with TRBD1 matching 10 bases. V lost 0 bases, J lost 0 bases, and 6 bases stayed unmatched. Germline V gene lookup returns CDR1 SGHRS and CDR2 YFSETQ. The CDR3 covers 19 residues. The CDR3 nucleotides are TGCGCCAGCAGCTTGGGGACAGGGGGGAAGAGCTCCTATAATTCACCCCTCCACTTT. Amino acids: CASSLGTGGKSSYNSPLHF.

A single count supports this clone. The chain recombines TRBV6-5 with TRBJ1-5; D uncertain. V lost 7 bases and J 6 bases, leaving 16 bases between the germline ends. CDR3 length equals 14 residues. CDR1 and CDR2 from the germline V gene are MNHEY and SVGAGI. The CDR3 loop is CASTLSTEGQPQHF. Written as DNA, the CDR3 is TGTGCCAGCACCCTAAGTACGGAAGGTCAGCCCCAGCATTTT.

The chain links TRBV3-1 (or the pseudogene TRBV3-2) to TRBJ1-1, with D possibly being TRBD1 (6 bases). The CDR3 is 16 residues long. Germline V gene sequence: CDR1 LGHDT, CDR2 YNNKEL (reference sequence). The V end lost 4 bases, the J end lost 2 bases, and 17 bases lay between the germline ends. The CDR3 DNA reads TGTGCCAGCAGCCCTTTACAGGGATGGGTAAACACTGAAGCTTTCTTT. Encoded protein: CASSPLQGWVNTEAFF.

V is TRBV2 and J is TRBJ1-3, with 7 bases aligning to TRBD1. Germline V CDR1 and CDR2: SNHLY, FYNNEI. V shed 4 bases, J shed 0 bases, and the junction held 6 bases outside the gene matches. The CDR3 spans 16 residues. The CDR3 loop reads CASSGGQSFSGNTIYF. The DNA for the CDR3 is TGTGCCAGCAGTGGGGGACAGTCCTTCTCTGGAAACACCATATATTTT.

In nucleotides, the CDR3 is TGTGCCATCAGTGAGGACTTAGGTAGCACAGATACGCAGTATTTT. Its protein product is CAISEDLGSTDTQYF. V and J are TRBV10-3 and TRBJ2-3; D call uncertain. Per the germline V gene, CDR1 is ENHRY and CDR2 is SYGVKD. The germline V and J ends were trimmed by 2 bases and 0 bases, with 9 bases remaining between them. The CDR3 covers 15 residues.

CDR3 sequence (DNA): TGTGCCAGCAGCTTGGGAGCGGGGGGAGAGGATACGCAGTATTTT. Translated: CASSLGAGGEDTQYF. The chain carries TRBV7-3 and TRBJ2-3; 9 nucleotides agree with TRBD2. V shed 3 bases, J shed 6 bases, and the junction held 7 bases outside the gene matches. Germline CDR1 and CDR2: SGHTA and FQGTGA. The CDR3 covers 15 residues. Full variable domain (outside the CDR3, taken from reference TRBV7-3 and TRBJ2-3): GAGVSQTPSNKVTEKGKYVELRCDPISGHTALYWYRQSLGQGPEFLIYFQGTGAADDSGLPNDRFFAVRPEGSVSTLKIQRTERGDSAVYLCASSLGAGGEDTQYFGPGTRLTVL.

This CDR3 reads CASSLGLGRTDTQYF. The CDR3 nucleotides are TGTGCCAGCAGCTTAGGACTAGGGAGGACAGATACGCAGTATTTT. The gene calls are TRBV7-3 and TRBJ2-3; 7 bases line up with TRBD2. CDR1 and CDR2 from the germline V gene are SGHTA and FQGTGA. There are 15 residues in the CDR3. J lost 3 bases, V lost 2 bases, and 5 bases had no gene match.

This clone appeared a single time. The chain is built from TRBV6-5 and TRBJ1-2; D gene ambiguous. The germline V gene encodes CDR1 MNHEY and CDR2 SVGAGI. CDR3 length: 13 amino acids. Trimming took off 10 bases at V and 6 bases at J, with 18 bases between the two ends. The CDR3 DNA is TGTGCCACCTACCTCGGCCCGCCCCATGGCTACACCTTC. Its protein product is CATYLGPPHGYTF.

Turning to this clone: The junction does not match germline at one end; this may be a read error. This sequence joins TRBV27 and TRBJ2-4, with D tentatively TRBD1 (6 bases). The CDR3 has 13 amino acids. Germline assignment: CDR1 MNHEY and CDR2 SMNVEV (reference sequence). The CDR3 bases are TGTGCCAGCAGCTTATACAGGGAGAACATTCAGTACTTC. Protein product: CASSLYRENIQYF.